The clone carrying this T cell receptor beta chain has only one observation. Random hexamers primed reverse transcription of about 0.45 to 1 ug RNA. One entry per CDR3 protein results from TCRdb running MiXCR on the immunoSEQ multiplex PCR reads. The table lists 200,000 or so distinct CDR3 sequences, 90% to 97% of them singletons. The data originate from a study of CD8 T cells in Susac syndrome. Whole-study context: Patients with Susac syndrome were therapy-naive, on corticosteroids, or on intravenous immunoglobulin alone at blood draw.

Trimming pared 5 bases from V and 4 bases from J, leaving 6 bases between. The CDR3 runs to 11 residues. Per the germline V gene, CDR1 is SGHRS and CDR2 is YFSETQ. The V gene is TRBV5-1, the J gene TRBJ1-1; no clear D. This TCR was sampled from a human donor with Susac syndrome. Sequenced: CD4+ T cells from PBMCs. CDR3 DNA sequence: TGCGCCAGCAGGTCTAGCACTGAAGCTTTCTTT. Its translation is CASRSSTEAFF.